The 28 T cell receptor beta chains below were found in one sample sequenced in a study of graft-versus-host responses after intestinal transplantation. These receptors are not linked to any known antigen. The assay was immunoSEQ multiplex PCR, and TCRdb's table has in-frame clones only and misses some. In the table there are 75,000 to 90,000 clones, roughly nine tenths of which are singletons. Sequences were derived from unstimulated CD4+ T cells sorted from spleen or lymph node cells, sampled before intestinal transplant. These receptors were obtained from a human donor who received an intestinal transplant.

This clone appeared once. The chain links TRBV9 to TRBJ1-2; 7 bases are shared with TRBD1. With 3 bases clipped from V and 4 bases from J, the junction kept 6 bases outside the gene matches. Germline V gene lookup returns CDR1 SGDLS and CDR2 YYNGEE. This CDR3 is built from 14 residues. CDR3: CASSGEQGVYGYTF. The CDR3 DNA is TGTGCCAGCAGCGGAGAGCAGGGGGTCTATGGCTACACCTTC.

The chain joins TRBV25-1 to TRBJ1-1, with 8 bases identical to TRBD1. The trim removed 4 bases at V and 0 bases at J, leaving 10 bases unmatched. The CDR3 length is 17 residues. CDR1 and CDR2 from the germline V gene are MGHDK and SYGVNS. In DNA form, the CDR3 reads TGTGCCAGCAGTGCCCCAGGGGGCTTCCCCCTGAACACTGAAGCTTTCTTT. Encoded protein: CASSAPGGFPLNTEAFF.

The chain employs TRBV6-6 and TRBJ2-7; D possibly corresponds to TRBD2 (6 bases). The CDR3 is 12 residues long. Trimming stripped 5 bases from V and 2 bases from J, with 7 bases between. Germline V gene lookup returns CDR1 MNHNY and CDR2 SVGAGI (reference sequence). This CDR3 reads CASSRLAYEQYF. In DNA form, the CDR3 reads TGTGCCAGCAGTAGACTAGCCTACGAGCAGTACTTC.

The chain combines TRBV5-1 with TRBJ2-2, with a possible D match to TRBD2 (7 bases). The germline CDR1 and CDR2 sequences are SGHRS and YFSETQ. V gave up 4 bases and J gave up 0 bases, with 16 bases separating them. The CDR3 contains 17 residues. The CDR3 DNA sequence: TGCGCCAGCAGCCTGACCCGGGGGGCCTCGAACACCGGGGAGCTGTTTTTT. Translation: CASSLTRGASNTGELFF.

This chain joins TRBV2 and TRBJ2-7; TRBD2 might be the D (6 bases). Germline CDR1 SNHLY, CDR2 FYNNEI. V shed 8 bases and J shed 2 bases, with 10 bases lying between them. The CDR3 has 12 amino acids. The CDR3 spells CASGRPAYEQYF. The CDR3 bases are TGTGCCAGCGGGAGGCCGGCCTACGAGCAGTACTTC.

The genes are TRBV5-6 and TRBJ1-2; D is unresolved. Germline loops: CDR1 SGHDT, CDR2 YYEEEE. The CDR3 has 13 amino acids. V was shortened by 3 bases and J by 3 bases, with 9 bases between the two germline ends. CDR3 sequence: CASSSPGYYGYTF. The CDR3 nucleotides are TGTGCCAGCAGCTCCCCGGGGTACTATGGCTACACCTTC.

The V call is TRBV25-1, the J call TRBJ2-4; D gene ambiguous. Germline CDR1 is MGHDK and CDR2 is SYGVNS. This CDR3 contains 14 residues. The V end lost 3 bases, the J end lost 0 bases, and 6 bases lay between the germline ends. CDR3 nucleotides: TGTGCCAGCAGTGACGGCGGAGCCAAAAACATTCAGTACTTC. It encodes CASSDGGAKNIQYF.

The chain employs TRBV6-1 and TRBJ2-5, with 7 bases that match TRBD1. The CDR3 has 13 residues. V lost 5 bases, J lost 1 base, and 1 base stayed unmatched. The germline gives CDR1 MNHNS, CDR2 SASEGT. The CDR3 loop is CASSWDSQETQYF. CDR3 DNA: TGTGCCAGCAGTTGGGACAGCCAAGAGACCCAGTACTTC.

This rearrangement joins TRBV29-1 to TRBJ1-2; D is unclear. This CDR3 is built from 11 residues. Trimming took 4 bases from V and 5 from J, leaving 8 bases between them. The germline gives CDR1 SQVTM, CDR2 ANQGSEA. The CDR3 nucleotides are TGCAGCGTTGGATCGGGATATGGCTACACCTTC. Its protein is CSVGSGYGYTF.

The chain recombines TRBV6-5 with TRBJ1-1; D unresolved. This CDR3 has 14 residues. Per germline, CDR1 MNHEY and CDR2 SVGAGI. Trimming took 4 bases from V and 5 from J, leaving 14 bases between them. The CDR3 DNA is TGTGCCAGCAGTTCCGGACCTGGAGGTACTGAAGCTTTCTTT. Translation gives CASSSGPGGTEAFF.

This chain joins TRBV4-1 and TRBJ1-3, with D possibly matching TRBD1 (5 bases). Deletions cut 6 bases from V and 6 bases from J, with 12 bases between. The CDR3 has 13 amino acids. CDR1 is MGHRA and CDR2 is YSYEKL in the germline V gene. The CDR3, as DNA: TGCGCCAGCAGGTTGACGGGGGAAAACACCATATATTTT. Amino acids: CASRLTGENTIYF.

The CDR3 is CAWSVQPTNEKLFF. The DNA of the CDR3 is TGTGCCTGGAGTGTACAGCCAACTAATGAAAAACTGTTTTTT. The chain employs TRBV30 and TRBJ1-4; D is undetermined. Germline V gene sequence: CDR1 GTSNPN, CDR2 SVGIG (reference sequence). The CDR3 length is 14 residues. The ends were cut back, 0 bases at V and 0 bases at J, with 5 bases in the middle.

V gene TRBV30 combines with J gene TRBJ1-2; D is possibly TRBD1 (5 bases). Deletions cut 4 bases from V and 8 bases from J, with 14 bases between. This CDR3 has 12 amino acids. Germline CDR1 and CDR2: GTSNPN and SVGIG (reference sequence). The CDR3 is CAWNPGPGGYTF. The CDR3, as DNA: TGTGCCTGGAATCCAGGGCCTGGGGGCTACACCTTC.

The genes are TRBV6-5 and TRBJ2-5; tentatively, D is TRBD1 (7 bases). Germline CDR1 MNHEY, CDR2 SVGAGI. The CDR3 length is 13 residues. The V end lost 6 bases, the J end lost 5 bases, and 13 bases lay between the germline ends. The CDR3 DNA reads as TGTGCCAGCAGGGAGGGGGCAGGGGAGACCCAGTACTTC. Amino acid sequence: CASREGAGETQYF.

This clone came up a few times. V and J are TRBV5-8 and TRBJ2-1; tentatively, D is TRBD2 (6 bases). V shed 4 bases and J shed 7 bases, with 12 bases lying between them. Germline CDR1 is SGHTS and CDR2 is YDEGEE. The CDR3 has 13 residues. The CDR3 here is CASSGGLRNEQFF. For the CDR3, the DNA is TGTGCCAGCAGCGGGGGACTCCGGAATGAGCAGTTCTTC.

As DNA, the CDR3 is TGCAGCGTTGAAGATCTGACAACAACAGACACTGAAGCTTTCTTT. Translation: CSVEDLTTTDTEAFF. The chain is built from TRBV29-1 and TRBJ1-1, with D unclear. The germline V gene encodes CDR1 SQVTM and CDR2 ANQGSEA. V was clipped by 0 bases and J by 3 bases, with 14 bases between them. The CDR3 length is 15 residues.

V usage is TRBV20-1 and J usage is TRBJ1-2; D is unresolved. From germline, CDR1 is DFQATT and CDR2 SNEGSKA (reference sequence). The CDR3 is 11 residues long. CDR3 amino acids: CSAGGDYGYTF. Here the CDR3 DNA reads TGCAGCGCGGGTGGGGACTATGGCTACACCTTC.

The chain carries TRBV27 and TRBJ2-1; D may be TRBD1 (5 bases). The CDR3 is 17 amino acids. V was shortened by 5 bases and J by 3 bases, with 20 bases between the two germline ends. Germline V gene data show CDR1 as MNHEY and CDR2 as SMNVEV (reference sequence). CDR3 protein: CASSLVRGPSLYNEQFF. Written as DNA, the CDR3 is TGTGCCAGCAGTCTAGTAAGGGGCCCCTCCCTCTACAATGAGCAGTTCTTC.

This clone was seen more than once but under ten times. V and J are TRBV28 and TRBJ2-7; perhaps TRBD2 as D (5 bases). The length of the CDR3 is 12 residues. Between the trimmed V and J ends, which lost 6 bases and 6 bases, there was a span of 12 bases. CDR1 MDHEN and CDR2 SYDVKM come from the germline V gene. The CDR3 DNA sequence: TGTGCCAGCAGGCGGGTCCCGGGCGAGCAGTACTTC. As protein: CASRRVPGEQYF.

The chain links TRBV15 to TRBJ1-4, with a possible D match to TRBD1 (6 bases). With 1 base removed from V and 7 bases from J, the gap between germline ends came to 25 bases. Germline lookup yields CDR1 LNHNV and CDR2 YYDKDF (reference sequence). This CDR3 has 19 amino acids. CDR3 DNA sequence: TGTGCCACCAGCAGAGCCCCCGGGGGGCCCACGGCTGGTACTGAAAAACTGTTTTTT. It translates to CATSRAPGGPTAGTEKLFF. The whole variable domain, filled in from reference TRBV15 and TRBJ1-4, reads DAMVIQNPRYQVTQFGKPVTLSCSQTLNHNVMYWYQQKSSQAPKLLFHYYDKDFNNEADTPDNFQSRRPNTSFCFLDIRSPGLGDTAMYLCATSRAPGGPTAGTEKLFFGSGTQLSVL.

V gene TRBV2 combines with J gene TRBJ1-6; TRBD1 matches 7 bases. The CDR3 sequence is 15 residues long. CDR1 and CDR2 (germline): SNHLY, FYNNEI. V was pared by 8 bases and J by 10 bases, with 14 bases of the junction left unmatched. CDR3 protein: CASGDRGAFPSPLHF. CDR3 in DNA: TGTGCCAGCGGGGACAGAGGAGCATTCCCCTCACCCCTCCACTTT.

J is TRBJ1-4 and V is TRBV28; TRBD1 aligns across 10 bases. Germline trimming cut 2 bases from V and 5 bases from J; bases unmatched to any gene: 5. This CDR3 region has 16 residues. Germline V gives CDR1 MDHEN, CDR2 SYDVKM. The CDR3 protein is CASSLPWTGGNEKLFF. The DNA for the CDR3 is TGTGCCAGCAGTTTACCTTGGACAGGGGGAAATGAAAAACTGTTTTTT.

The chain is built from TRBV7-2 and TRBJ2-2; 8 nucleotides agree with TRBD2. The trim removed 1 base at V and 8 bases at J, leaving 15 bases unmatched. The CDR3 is 18 residues long. CDR1 is SGHTA, CDR2 FQGNSA, per germline. CDR3 sequence reads: CASSLDYRPSGRTGELFF. In DNA, the CDR3 is TGTGCCAGCAGCTTAGACTATCGGCCTAGCGGGCGTACGGGGGAGCTGTTTTTT.

The V and J genes are TRBV6-1 and TRBJ1-4, with TRBD1 as a possible D gene (5 bases). Trimming took 3 bases from V and 6 from J, leaving 11 bases between them. The CDR3 runs to 14 residues. Germline-derived CDR1 and CDR2 are MNHNS and SASEGT. The CDR3 region is CASSEGGPYEKLFF. The CDR3 DNA reads as TGTGCCAGCAGTGAGGGGGGACCCTATGAAAAACTGTTTTTT.

This chain joins TRBV7-8 and TRBJ2-2, with 8 bases fitting TRBD2. Germline CDR1 SGHVS, CDR2 FQNEAQ. V was clipped by 1 base and J by 4 bases; unmatched bases: 14. This CDR3 spans 19 amino acids. CDR3 in amino acids: CASSLGLLVAGGRTGELFF. DNA for the CDR3: TGTGCCAGCAGCTTAGGCCTACTGGTGGCGGGAGGTCGCACCGGGGAGCTGTTTTTT.

This clone was seen a single time. V and J are TRBV5-1 and TRBJ2-7; the match to TRBD1 covers 7 bases. Per the germline V gene, CDR1 is SGHRS and CDR2 is YFSETQ. With 4 bases clipped from V and 4 bases from J, the junction kept 14 bases outside the gene matches. The CDR3 runs to 16 residues. The CDR3 spells CASSRSQGVGGYEQYF. CDR3 in DNA: TGCGCCAGCAGCCGATCTCAGGGGGTCGGAGGTTACGAGCAGTACTTC. Full variable domain (remainder filled in from reference TRBV5-1 and TRBJ2-7): KAGVTQTPRYLIKTRGQQVTLSCSPISGHRSVSWYQQTPGQGLQFLFEYFSETQRNKGNFPGRFSGRQFSNSRSEMNVSTLELGDSALYLCASSRSQGVGGYEQYFGPGTRLTVT.

This chain uses TRBV27 with TRBJ2-1, with D possibly being TRBD2 (5 bases). Germline V gene lookup returns CDR1 MNHEY and CDR2 SMNVEV (reference sequence). The CDR3 is 13 residues long. The V and J ends lost 5 bases and 8 bases respectively, with 13 bases between them. The CDR3 DNA follows: TGTGCCAGCAGTCCTCTAGAGGGCCATGAGCAGTTCTTC. Translating gives CASSPLEGHEQFF.

The V call is TRBV28, the J call TRBJ1-3; 8 bases match TRBD1. CDR3 length: 15 amino acids. Germline V CDR1 and CDR2: MDHEN, SYDVKM. V was pared by 1 base and J by 4 bases, with 3 bases of the junction left unmatched. The CDR3 loop reads CASSLSGGEGNTIYF. Written as DNA, the CDR3 is TGTGCCAGCAGTTTATCAGGGGGCGAGGGAAACACCATATATTTT.